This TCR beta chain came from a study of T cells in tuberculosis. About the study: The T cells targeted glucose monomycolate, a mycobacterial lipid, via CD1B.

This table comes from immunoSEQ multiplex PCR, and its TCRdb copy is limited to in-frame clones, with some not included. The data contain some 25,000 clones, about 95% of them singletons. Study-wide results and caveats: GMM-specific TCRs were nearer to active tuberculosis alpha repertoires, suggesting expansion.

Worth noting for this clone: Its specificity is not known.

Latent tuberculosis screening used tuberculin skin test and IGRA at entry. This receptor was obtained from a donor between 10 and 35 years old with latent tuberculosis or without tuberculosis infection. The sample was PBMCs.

This CDR3 reads CAWRDRGLVGVNEQFF. The CDR3 DNA follows: TGTGCCTGGAGGGACAGGGGGCTCGTTGGAGTAAATGAGCAGTTCTTC. The chain joins TRBV30 to TRBJ2-1; 11 nucleotides agree with TRBD1. J lost 7 bases, V lost 3 bases, and 11 bases had no gene match. From germline, CDR1 is GTSNPN and CDR2 SVGIG (reference sequence). The CDR3 is 16 residues long.